These 24 T cell receptor beta chains originate from one sample sequenced in a study of monozygotic twins with cystic fibrosis (dated by TCRdb to the early 2020s). Library preparation was by the immunoSEQ multiplex PCR assay. This is the immuneACCESS table as TCRdb keeps it, with only in-frame sequences that have V and J called. A part of the clones is gone; compared with another copy, unresolved V genes explain less than half, and the rest is unexplained. A total of 18,000 or so clones appear in this sample, around 90% of them only once. The top ten hold 1.6% of the sample. The sequenced sample was blood. The receptors shown here come from a girl under 10 years old with cystic fibrosis.

The V gene is TRBV28, the J gene TRBJ1-5; perhaps TRBD1 as D (5 bases). The V gene lost 9 bases and the J gene lost 5 bases, with 23 bases spanning the gap. This CDR3 spans 16 amino acids. Germline V CDR1 and CDR2: MDHEN, SYDVKM. The CDR3 nucleotides are TGTGCCAGTGACAGTTCTGGGGCAGGTCTACATCAGCCCCAGCATTTT. Its translation: CASDSSGAGLHQPQHF.

V and J are TRBV7-2 and TRBJ2-5, with D possibly called TRBD1 or TRBD2 (5 bases each). The ends were cut back, 5 bases at V and 5 bases at J, with 15 bases in the middle. Germline V gene data show CDR1 as SGHTA and CDR2 as FQGNSA. The CDR3 consists of 14 residues. The CDR3 reads CASSPQVGAETQYF. The CDR3 DNA follows: TGTGCCAGCAGCCCCCAAGTCGGGGCCGAGACCCAGTACTTC.

The chain links TRBV25-1 to TRBJ2-7; the match to TRBD1 covers 10 bases. Germline assignment: CDR1 MGHDK and CDR2 SYGVNS. The CDR3 covers 16 residues. Trimming took 3 bases from V and 7 from J; bases not matched to a gene: 12. The CDR3 coding sequence is TGTGCCAGCAGTGATGATCCCGGGACAGGGGTTTGGGAGCAGTACTTC. Residues: CASSDDPGTGVWEQYF.

The rearrangement links TRBV7-9 to TRBJ1-5, with 9 bases that match TRBD1. Germline assignment: CDR1 SEHNR and CDR2 FQNEAQ (reference sequence). CDR3 length: 17 residues. With V trimmed by 4 bases and J by 1 base, 8 bases remained unmatched. DNA of the CDR3: TGTGCCAGCAGCTCCGTCCCGGGACAGGGAAGCAATCAGCCCCAGCATTTT. As protein: CASSSVPGQGSNQPQHF.

This clone showed up just a few times. CDR3 sequence reads: CASAPGQLNQPQHF. The CDR3 nucleotides read TGTGCCAGCGCCCCGGGACAGTTGAATCAGCCCCAGCATTTT. The chain recombines TRBV27 with TRBJ1-5, with 7 bases lining up with TRBD1. J lost 4 bases, V lost 8 bases, and 8 bases had no gene match. This CDR3 contains 14 residues. Germline assignment: CDR1 MNHEY and CDR2 SMNVEV (reference sequence).

The genes are TRBV11-3 and TRBJ2-3; D gene uncertain. Trimming took off 0 bases at V and 0 bases at J, with 13 bases between the two ends. The CDR3 contains 17 residues. The germline CDR1 and CDR2 sequences are SGHNT and YENEEA. The CDR3, as DNA: TGTGCCAGCAGCTTAGATTGTTCGACTTCTAGCACAGATACGCAGTATTTT. Protein product: CASSLDCSTSSTDTQYF.

The chain recombines TRBV5-6 with TRBJ2-5; the D gene is possibly TRBD1 (7 bases). CDR3 length: 14 residues. Germline-derived CDR1 and CDR2 are SGHDT and YYEEEE. V was shortened by 4 bases and J by 2 bases, with 12 bases between the two germline ends. CDR3 in DNA: TGTGCCAGCAGCGGGGGGACAGCACAAGAGACCCAGTACTTC. Its protein is CASSGGTAQETQYF. The full variable domain, rest sourced from reference TRBV5-6 and TRBJ2-5, is DAGVTQSPTHLIKTRGQQVTLRCSPKSGHDTVSWYQQALGQGPQFIFQYYEEEERQRGNFPDRFSGHQFPNYSSELNVNALLLGDSALYLCASSGGTAQETQYFGPGTRLLVL.

The chain joins TRBV30 to TRBJ1-4; tentatively, D is TRBD1 (6 bases). This CDR3 has 15 amino acids. Per the germline V gene, CDR1 is GTSNPN and CDR2 is SVGIG (reference sequence). The ends were cut back, 0 bases at V and 0 bases at J, with 8 bases in the middle. CDR3 in DNA: TGTGCCTGGAGTGTTACAGGGACAACTAATGAAAAACTGTTTTTT. Its protein is CAWSVTGTTNEKLFF.

This chain joins TRBV5-1 and TRBJ2-7; weak D call: TRBD2 (7 bases). Trimming cost V 0 bases and J 4 bases, with 11 bases left between them. The CDR3 has 14 amino acids. CDR1 is SGHRS and CDR2 is YFSETQ in the germline V gene. As DNA, the CDR3 is TGCGCCAGCAGCTTGGTACAGGGAGGGTACGAGCAGTACTTC. Protein product: CASSLVQGGYEQYF.

The V and J genes are TRBV19 and TRBJ2-1; 7 bases fit TRBD2. Germline lookup yields CDR1 LNHDA and CDR2 SQIVND (reference sequence). This CDR3 contains 18 residues. V shed 1 base and J 0 bases; nucleotides not matched to a gene: 9. For the CDR3, the DNA is TGTGCCAGTAGTATAGTTGGGGGGGTCGGGTCCTCCTACAATGAGCAGTTCTTC. Protein sequence: CASSIVGGVGSSYNEQFF.

The chain combines TRBV7-9 with TRBJ1-5; unclear D gene. This CDR3 has 15 amino acids. Germline CDR1 reads SEHNR; CDR2 reads FQNEAQ (reference sequence). The germline V and J ends were trimmed by 5 bases and 3 bases, with 14 bases remaining between them. CDR3 nucleotide sequence: TGTGCCAGCAGCCCCGCGGGTACCGACAATCAGCCCCAGCATTTT. It specifies CASSPAGTDNQPQHF.

This sequence joins TRBV7-9 and TRBJ2-7; 10 nucleotides match TRBD2. J was trimmed by 7 bases and V by 1 base; bases with no gene match: 7. Germline CDR1 is SEHNR and CDR2 is FQNEAQ (reference sequence). This CDR3 spans 15 amino acids. The DNA of the CDR3 is TGTGCCAGCAGCTTAGAAGCGGGAGGGCCCCAGGAGCAGTACTTC. Encoded protein: CASSLEAGGPQEQYF. Using reference TRBV7-9 and TRBJ2-7 for the parts outside the CDR3, the full variable domain is DTGVSQNPRHKITKRGQNVTFRCDPISEHNRLYWYRQTLGQGPEFLTYFQNEAQLEKSRLLSDRFSAERPKGSFSTLEIQRTEQGDSAMYLCASSLEAGGPQEQYFGPGTRLTVT.

The chain employs TRBV11-2 and TRBJ1-3, with a tentative D call TRBD1 (5 bases). The CDR3 covers 16 residues. Germline V gene sequence: CDR1 SGHAT, CDR2 FQNNGV. The V and J ends lost 5 bases and 2 bases respectively, with 16 bases between them. CDR3 sequence: CASSRLTGGAGNTIYF. The CDR3 nucleotides read TGTGCCAGCAGCCGCCTCACGGGGGGGGCTGGAAACACCATATATTTT.

This clone was recorded once. CDR3 DNA: TGTGCCAGCAGCCCAGGCAACGGGTATGGAGCTTTCTTT. Protein sequence: CASSPGNGYGAFF. The chain recombines TRBV14 with TRBJ1-1; no definite D call. Germline-derived CDR1 and CDR2 are SGHDN and FVKESK. Trimming took off 4 bases at V and 10 bases at J, with 16 bases between the two ends. The length of the CDR3 is 13 residues.

The chain has TRBV19 and TRBJ1-5; 7 nucleotides line up with TRBD1. The CDR3 has 19 residues. Germline lookup yields CDR1 LNHDA and CDR2 SQIVND (reference sequence). The V gene end was trimmed by 3 bases and the J gene end by 0 bases; junction bases not matched to a gene: 14. CDR3 region: CASSISGQWDGISNQPQHF. CDR3 bases: TGTGCCAGTAGTATTTCGGGACAGTGGGACGGGATTAGCAATCAGCCCCAGCATTTT.

The chain combines TRBV6-1 with TRBJ2-2, with a tentative D call TRBD1 (5 bases). V gave up 1 base and J gave up 9 bases, with 9 bases separating them. From germline, CDR1 is MNHNS and CDR2 SASEGT. The CDR3 has 13 residues. The DNA of the CDR3 is TGTGCCAGCAGTGAAGTAAGGGGCCGGGAGCTGTTTTTT. Its translation: CASSEVRGRELFF.

The gene calls are TRBV2 and TRBJ1-1; D is ambiguous. V lost 3 bases and J lost 1, with 9 bases in between. The V gene's germline CDR1 is SNHLY and CDR2 FYNNEI. The CDR3 has 14 amino acids. This CDR3 reads CASSDGNKNTEAFF. CDR3 DNA sequence: TGTGCCAGCAGTGATGGGAACAAGAACACTGAAGCTTTCTTT. Based on the CDR3 plus reference TRBV2 and TRBJ1-1, the full variable domain is EPEVTQTPSHQVTQMGQEVILRCVPISNHLYFYWYRQILGQKVEFLVSFYNNEISEKSEIFDDQFSVERPDGSNFTLKIRSTKLEDSAMYFCASSDGNKNTEAFFGQGTRLTVV.

The CDR3 protein is CASSLRQANQPQHF. CDR3 nucleotide sequence: TGTGCCAGCAGTTTAAGACAGGCCAATCAGCCCCAGCATTTT. V gene TRBV28 combines with J gene TRBJ1-5; D is possibly TRBD1 (6 bases). The germline gives CDR1 MDHEN, CDR2 SYDVKM. Trimming stripped 2 bases from V and 3 bases from J, with 8 bases between. The length of the CDR3 is 14 residues.

The chain carries TRBV6-5 and TRBJ1-1; 11 bases line up with TRBD1. J lost 6 bases, V lost 4 bases, and 1 base had no gene match. The CDR3 loop spans 13 amino acids. The germline CDR1 and CDR2 sequences are MNHEY and SVGAGI. Written as DNA, the CDR3 is TGTGCCAGCAGTTGGGGACAGGGGGCTGAAGCTTTCTTT. Encoded protein: CASSWGQGAEAFF.

The table lists this clone with a count of one. The V gene is TRBV13, the J gene TRBJ1-4; 7 bases line up with TRBD1. CDR3 size: 15 residues. Germline CDR1 is PRHDT and CDR2 is FYEKMQ (reference sequence). V was pared by 4 bases and J by 7 bases, with 9 bases of the junction left unmatched. The CDR3 bases are TGTGCCAGCAGCTCGCAGACAGGGCAAGCTGAAAAACTGTTTTTT. Its translation: CASSSQTGQAEKLFF.

V and J are TRBV19 and TRBJ1-2; D uncertain. Deletions cut 3 bases from V and 4 bases from J, with 15 bases between. The CDR3 spans 15 residues. From germline, CDR1 is LNHDA and CDR2 SQIVND (reference sequence). The CDR3 sequence: CASSIRTGSRYGYTF. Here the CDR3 DNA reads TGTGCCAGTAGTATCCGCACCGGCAGCCGCTATGGCTACACCTTC.

This chain joins TRBV5-1 and TRBJ2-5; D is uncertain. The V end was cut by 0 bases, the J end by 2 bases, with 8 bases between. The germline V gene encodes CDR1 SGHRS and CDR2 YFSETQ. There are 14 residues in the CDR3. The CDR3 reads CASSLGHSQETQYF. For the CDR3, the DNA is TGCGCCAGCAGCTTGGGGCACTCGCAAGAGACCCAGTACTTC.

The V call is TRBV28, the J call TRBJ1-5, with TRBD1 identical over 11 bases. The CDR3 has 17 amino acids. The V gene's germline CDR1 is MDHEN and CDR2 SYDVKM. Trimming took 5 bases from V and 0 from J; bases not matched to a gene: 6. This CDR3 is CASSLDRGRISNQPQHF. CDR3 DNA sequence: TGTGCCAGCAGTCTGGACAGGGGGCGGATTAGCAATCAGCCCCAGCATTTT.

The J gene is TRBJ2-7, the V gene TRBV30; TRBD1 matches 10 bases. Losses at the gene ends were 0 bases for V and 3 bases for J; bases not matched to a gene: 14. Germline values: CDR1 GTSNPN, CDR2 SVGIG (reference sequence). The CDR3 covers 18 residues. The CDR3 protein is CAWSVRLSGTGANYEQYF. DNA for the CDR3: TGTGCCTGGAGTGTACGACTTTCCGGGACAGGGGCTAACTACGAGCAGTACTTC.